Shown below are 11 T cell receptor beta chains from a single sample sequenced in a study of spatial heterogeneity in lung cancer. One entry per CDR3 protein results from TCRdb running MiXCR on the 5' RACE reads. The sample shows some 35,000 distinct CDR3 sequences, just over 7.5% of them seen only once. The time point was: blood at routine non-recurrence follow-up after resection. The sample was PBMCs, taken at follow-up. The receptors come from a male donor with early-stage non-small cell lung cancer.

This clonotype was counted many times. The rearrangement links TRBV29-1 to TRBJ1-3; D not resolved. Germline CDR1 SQVTM, CDR2 ANQGSEA. Trimming removed 3 bases from V and 0 bases from J, with 9 bases in between. The CDR3 totals 14 residues. The chain's CDR3 is CSVDGSSSGNTIYF. Here the CDR3 DNA reads TGCAGCGTTGACGGGTCCTCCTCTGGAAACACCATATATTTT.

This clonotype was observed a handful of times. V is TRBV7-9 and J is TRBJ1-6; 7 nucleotides agree with TRBD1. After removal of 2 bases from V and 5 bases from J, the junction contained 9 bases not matched to a gene. Germline lookup yields CDR1 SEHNR and CDR2 FQNEAQ (reference sequence). CDR3 length equals 17 residues. CDR3: CASSLSPTGTDNSPLHF. In nucleotides, the CDR3 is TGTGCCAGCAGCTTAAGCCCGACAGGGACAGATAATTCACCCCTCCACTTT.

This clonotype was counted many times. The V and J genes are TRBV5-1 and TRBJ1-2, with D possibly being TRBD1 (5 bases). Trimming took off 4 bases at V and 8 bases at J, with 12 bases between the two ends. The CDR3 is made up of 12 amino acids. CDR1 is SGHRS, CDR2 YFSETQ, per germline. This CDR3 is CASSRGLGGYTF. The CDR3 bases are TGCGCCAGCAGCCGGGGCCTTGGGGGCTACACCTTC. The complete variable domain, with remaining parts taken from reference TRBV5-1 and TRBJ1-2, reads KAGVTQTPRYLIKTRGQQVTLSCSPISGHRSVSWYQQTPGQGLQFLFEYFSETQRNKGNFPGRFSGRQFSNSRSEMNVSTLELGDSALYLCASSRGLGGYTFGSGTRLTVV.

This clonotype showed up many times. This chain joins TRBV20-1 and TRBJ2-3; 9 bases line up with TRBD2. Per the germline V gene, CDR1 is DFQATT and CDR2 is SNEGSKA (reference sequence). This CDR3 contains 18 residues. V trimming: 2 bases; J trimming: 2 bases; junction bases outside the gene matches: 14. The CDR3 coding sequence is TGCAGTGCTAGATTGGCGGGGGGGGCCCTACCGTCCACAGATACGCAGTATTTT. It specifies CSARLAGGALPSTDTQYF.

The chain joins TRBV30 to TRBJ2-1, with D perhaps matching TRBD2 (6 bases). Trimming removed 3 bases from V and 0 bases from J, with 12 bases in between. Germline V gene sequence: CDR1 GTSNPN, CDR2 SVGIG (reference sequence). The CDR3 is made up of 15 amino acids. CDR3 DNA: TGTGCCTGGAGCTGGGGGGAGCTCTCCTACAATGAGCAGTTCTTC. Amino acid sequence: CAWSWGELSYNEQFF.

At least ten counts were recorded for this clonotype. This sequence joins TRBV12-3 or TRBV12-4 and TRBJ1-2, with D hard to call. The V gene lost 1 base and the J gene lost 6 bases, with 15 bases spanning the gap. This CDR3 is built from 15 residues. The CDR3, as DNA: TGTGCCAGCAGTTTAGAAGGACGGATCTACGATGGCTACACCTTC. As protein: CASSLEGRIYDGYTF.

In this sample, this clonotype turned up many times. The V and J genes are TRBV7-3 and TRBJ1-1; the D is unclear. The V gene lost 5 bases and the J gene lost 0 bases, with 7 bases spanning the gap. Germline CDR1 SGHTA, CDR2 FQGTGA. This CDR3 region has 13 residues. The CDR3 loop reads CASSKTVNTEAFF. The CDR3 DNA follows: TGTGCCAGCAGCAAGACGGTGAACACTGAAGCTTTCTTT. Combining the CDR3 with reference TRBV7-3 and TRBJ1-1 gives the whole variable domain GAGVSQTPSNKVTEKGKYVELRCDPISGHTALYWYRQSLGQGPEFLIYFQGTGAADDSGLPNDRFFAVRPEGSVSTLKIQRTERGDSAVYLCASSKTVNTEAFFGQGTRLTVV.

This clonotype was seen at least ten times. V usage is TRBV5-8 and J usage is TRBJ1-5; D is possibly TRBD1 (5 bases). Germline assignment: CDR1 SGHTS and CDR2 YDEGEE. Trimming removed 4 bases from V and 4 bases from J, with 15 bases in between. This CDR3 has 15 amino acids. The DNA for the CDR3 is TGTGCCAGCAGCGGACAATGGGGACCTAATCAGCCCCAGCATTTT. This codes for CASSGQWGPNQPQHF.

This clonotype was seen only a few times. The gene calls are TRBV20-1 and TRBJ2-1, with D perhaps TRBD2 (8 bases). The V gene lost 6 bases and the J gene lost 0 bases, with 27 bases spanning the gap. The CDR3 runs to 19 residues. The germline gives CDR1 DFQATT, CDR2 SNEGSKA (reference sequence). CDR3 in amino acids: CSAPPKWQAGDSSYNEQFF. The CDR3 nucleotides are TGCAGTGCCCCGCCCAAGTGGCAAGCGGGGGACAGCTCCTACAATGAGCAGTTCTTC.

This clonotype was counted at least ten times. The chain joins TRBV3-1 to TRBJ2-7, with D perhaps matching TRBD2 (6 bases). The ends were cut back, 8 bases at V and 1 base at J, with 12 bases in the middle. The CDR3 totals 13 residues. The V gene's germline CDR1 is LGHDT and CDR2 YNNKEL (reference sequence). CDR3 bases: TGTGCCAGCGAAATTGGAGGGTCCTACGAGCAGTACTTC. This gives the protein CASEIGGSYEQYF.

The chain carries TRBV4-1 and TRBJ2-7; TRBD2 is a possible D gene (5 bases). Trimming took off 1 base at V and 1 base at J, with 17 bases between the two ends. The CDR3 has 17 amino acids. CDR1 and CDR2 from the germline V gene are MGHRA and YSYEKL. CDR3 nucleotides: TGCGCCAGCAGCCAAGTTCTTGGAGAGGGTTATTCCTACGAGCAGTACTTC. This translates into CASSQVLGEGYSYEQYF.